These T cell receptor beta chains were read from a single sample in a study of T cells in localized non-small cell lung cancer. TCRdb's table, derived via immunoSEQ multiplex PCR, lists solely in-frame clones and lacks some. The top ten clones hold 50% to 75% of a sample with about 12,000 clones, 85% to 90% of them seen once. The sequencing used peripheral blood, collected before any cancer treatment. All receptors derive from a male donor aged 60 or over with stage III lung adenocarcinoma. CDR3s include the opening cysteine and the closing phenylalanine or tryptophan. D genes are given only for firm matches. Rows may omit the clone size; those that give it use once, few, many or a size class.

J gene: TRBJ1-6; clone size: once; V gene: TRBV2; D gene: TRBD1; CDR3 DNA: TGTGCCAGCAGGGATTACCGGGACAGGGGTTCACCCCTCCACTTT; CDR3 protein: CASRDYRDRGSPLHF
J gene: TRBJ2-5; clone size: .; V gene: TRBV28; D gene: .; CDR3 DNA: TGTGCCAGCAGTTTAAGTCCCAGGGAAGAGACCCAGTACTTC; CDR3 protein: CASSLSPREETQYF
J gene: TRBJ1-1; clone size: .; V gene: TRBV27; D gene: TRBD1; CDR3 DNA: TGTGCCAGCAGTTTATCAGGGACAGGGGTGGTATCGTCTGAAGCTTTCTTT; CDR3 protein: CASSLSGTGVVSSEAFF
J gene: TRBJ1-1; clone size: .; V gene: TRBV19; D gene: .; CDR3 DNA: TGTGCCAGTAGTATAGGGACAGCCACTGAAGCTTTCTTT; CDR3 protein: CASSIGTATEAFF
J gene: TRBJ2-5; clone size: .; V gene: TRBV9; D gene: .; CDR3 DNA: TGTGCCAGTAGCCTGGGGAGTAGATACCAAGAGACCCAGTACTTC; CDR3 protein: CASSLGSRYQETQYF
J gene: TRBJ1-2; clone size: .; V gene: TRBV7-9; D gene: .; CDR3 DNA: TGCGCCAGCAGACAAGAGACGGACCATGGCTACACCTTC; CDR3 protein: CASRQETDHGYTF
J gene: TRBJ2-1; clone size: .; V gene: TRBV5-1; D gene: TRBD1; CDR3 DNA: TGCGCCAGCAACTCCAGGGGGCGGGGAGGCAATGAGCAGTTCTTC; CDR3 protein: CASNSRGRGGNEQFF
J gene: TRBJ2-2; clone size: .; V gene: TRBV11-2; D gene: TRBD2; CDR3 DNA: TGTGCCAGCAGCGGGGAACTAGCGTATGCCGGGGAGCTGTTTTTT; CDR3 protein: CASSGELAYAGELFF
J gene: TRBJ2-7; clone size: .; V gene: TRBV5-8; D gene: TRBD1; CDR3 DNA: TGTGCCAGCAGCTACTGGACAGGGGTCGGCGAGCAGTACTTC; CDR3 protein: CASSYWTGVGEQYF
J gene: TRBJ2-7; clone size: medium-sized; V gene: TRBV4-2; D gene: .; CDR3 DNA: TGTGCCAGCAGCCAAGCCGATTCTAGGAACCACGAGCAGTACTTC; CDR3 protein: CASSQADSRNHEQYF
J gene: TRBJ2-4; clone size: .; V gene: TRBV29-1; D gene: .; CDR3 DNA: TGCAGCGTTGAGGTGGGGGGCCGGGGGACCAAAAACATTCAGTACTTC; CDR3 protein: CSVEVGGRGTKNIQYF
J gene: TRBJ2-5; clone size: .; V gene: TRBV13; D gene: TRBD2; CDR3 DNA: TGTGCCAGCAGCTCCCCCCCTAGCGGGGCACAAGAGACCCAGTACTTC; CDR3 protein: CASSSPPSGAQETQYF
J gene: TRBJ2-7; clone size: .; V gene: TRBV27; D gene: .; CDR3 DNA: TGTGCCAGCAGTCCGGGACTTACCTACGAGCAGTACTTC; CDR3 protein: CASSPGLTYEQYF
J gene: TRBJ2-7; clone size: .; V gene: TRBV19; D gene: .; CDR3 DNA: TGTGCCAGTAGTACGCCGGGCCCTTATGGGCAGTACTTC; CDR3 protein: CASSTPGPYGQYF
J gene: TRBJ2-5; clone size: .; V gene: TRBV30; D gene: .; CDR3 DNA: TGTGCCTGGAGTGTAAGCCCAGCGGCGGGGAAAGAGACCCAGTACTTC; CDR3 protein: CAWSVSPAAGKETQYF
J gene: TRBJ1-5; clone size: few; V gene: TRBV15; D gene: .; CDR3 DNA: TGTGCCACCAGCGGGGCGAATGGCAATCAGCCCCAGCATTTT; CDR3 protein: CATSGANGNQPQHF
J gene: TRBJ2-7; clone size: once; V gene: TRBV6-1; D gene: TRBD1; CDR3 DNA: TGTGCCACGATAAGGACAGGGTCCTACGAGCAGTACTTC; CDR3 protein: CATIRTGSYEQYF
J gene: TRBJ1-6; clone size: once; V gene: TRBV27; D gene: .; CDR3 DNA: TGTGCCAGCAGTTTGGGGCAGGGCAATTCACCCCTCCACTTT; CDR3 protein: CASSLGQGNSPLHF
J gene: TRBJ1-5; clone size: .; V gene: TRBV18; D gene: TRBD1; CDR3 DNA: TGTGCCAGCTCAGAGGACAGGGTGAATCAGCCCCAGCATTTT; CDR3 protein: CASSEDRVNQPQHF
J gene: TRBJ1-2; clone size: once; V gene: TRBV5-1; D gene: TRBD1; CDR3 DNA: TGCGCCAGCAGCTTGGAGGGGGCCTATGGCTACACCTTC; CDR3 protein: CASSLEGAYGYTF
J gene: TRBJ1-2; clone size: .; V gene: TRBV5-1; D gene: .; CDR3 DNA: TGCGCCAGCATGCGGGGCGGTTTTGACTATGGCTACACCTTC; CDR3 protein: CASMRGGFDYGYTF
J gene: TRBJ2-1; clone size: once; V gene: TRBV27; D gene: TRBD2; CDR3 DNA: TGTGCCAGCAGTTTATCGGGGTTCGGTGCGGGGGGCCTAAGGTACAATGAGCAGTTCTTC; CDR3 protein: CASSLSGFGAGGLRYNEQFF
J gene: TRBJ1-3; clone size: .; V gene: TRBV28; D gene: .; CDR3 DNA: TGTGCCAGCATGGGACTGCCCTCTGGAAACACCATATATTTT; CDR3 protein: CASMGLPSGNTIYF
J gene: TRBJ2-7; clone size: .; V gene: TRBV12-5; D gene: .; CDR3 DNA: TGTGCTAGTGGTCCCCGGGCTGCAAACTACGAGCAGTACTTC; CDR3 protein: CASGPRAANYEQYF
J gene: TRBJ2-7; clone size: .; V gene: TRBV10-2; D gene: .; CDR3 DNA: TGCGCCAGCAGAGAGGGTACCCCCTACGAGCAGTACTTC; CDR3 protein: CASREGTPYEQYF
J gene: TRBJ1-1; clone size: .; V gene: TRBV7-6; D gene: .; CDR3 DNA: TGTGCCAGCAGCTTAGCGGGTTGGTCGCCCGGACCAGCTTTCTTT; CDR3 protein: CASSLAGWSPGPAFF
J gene: TRBJ1-2; clone size: .; V gene: TRBV6-5; D gene: TRBD1; CDR3 DNA: TGTGCCAGCAGTCCCCAGACAGACAGGGCCCATGGCTACACCTTC; CDR3 protein: CASSPQTDRAHGYTF
J gene: TRBJ1-2; clone size: .; V gene: TRBV6-1; D gene: .; CDR3 DNA: TGTGCCAGCAGTGGGGGCAGGGGCTACACCTTC; CDR3 protein: CASSGGRGYTF
J gene: TRBJ2-6; clone size: .; V gene: TRBV29-1; D gene: .; CDR3 DNA: TGCAGCGTTTTTATCGGGGGGGCCAACGTCCTGACTTTC; CDR3 protein: CSVFIGGANVLTF
J gene: TRBJ2-3; clone size: .; V gene: TRBV10-1; D gene: .; CDR3 DNA: TGCGCCAGCAGTGAGTTAACGACAGGTCGGCGCACAGATACGCAGTATTTT; CDR3 protein: CASSELTTGRRTDTQYF
J gene: TRBJ2-5; clone size: few; V gene: TRBV13; D gene: TRBD1; CDR3 DNA: TGTGCCAGCAGCTGGGGACAGGGGGAGGAGACCCAGTACTTC; CDR3 protein: CASSWGQGEETQYF
J gene: TRBJ2-7; clone size: .; V gene: TRBV30; D gene: .; CDR3 DNA: TGTGCCTGGAGTGTCACCGTCTACGAGCAGTACTTC; CDR3 protein: CAWSVTVYEQYF
J gene: TRBJ2-1; clone size: .; V gene: TRBV27; D gene: .; CDR3 DNA: TGTGCCAGCAGTTACCCCGGCAAGGATGAGCAGTTCTTC; CDR3 protein: CASSYPGKDEQFF
J gene: TRBJ1-5; clone size: .; V gene: TRBV7-9; D gene: .; CDR3 DNA: TGTGCCAGCAGTCGGGCGGGGAATAGCAATCAGCCCCAGCATTTT; CDR3 protein: CASSRAGNSNQPQHF
J gene: TRBJ2-7; clone size: .; V gene: TRBV5-4; D gene: .; CDR3 DNA: TGTGCCAGCAGCTTGGATGGGGCCGTCCCTCCCTACGAGCAGTACTTC; CDR3 protein: CASSLDGAVPPYEQYF
J gene: TRBJ1-3; clone size: .; V gene: TRBV5-1; D gene: .; CDR3 DNA: TGCGCCAGCAGCTTGGACTCAACGCACACCATATATTTT; CDR3 protein: CASSLDSTHTIYF
J gene: TRBJ2-4; clone size: once; V gene: TRBV11-2; D gene: .; CDR3 DNA: TGTGCCAGCAGCCCCGGGACATTGATGACCAAAAACATTCAGTACTTC; CDR3 protein: CASSPGTLMTKNIQYF
J gene: TRBJ2-5; clone size: .; V gene: TRBV19; D gene: .; CDR3 DNA: TGTGCCAGTAGTATTTTATTACAAGAGACCCAGTACTTC; CDR3 protein: CASSILLQETQYF
J gene: TRBJ1-6; clone size: .; V gene: TRBV11-1; D gene: .; CDR3 DNA: TGTGCCAGCAGCTTCACCGTGAATTCACCCCTCCACTTT; CDR3 protein: CASSFTVNSPLHF
J gene: TRBJ1-2; clone size: .; V gene: TRBV6-1; D gene: .; CDR3 DNA: TGTGCCAGCAGTCAGTGGGGGGCCAACTATGGCTACACCTTC; CDR3 protein: CASSQWGANYGYTF
J gene: TRBJ2-1; clone size: .; V gene: TRBV11-1; D gene: .; CDR3 DNA: TGTGCCAGCAGCTCCCTGACCCTCAGCTCCTACAATGAGCAGTTCTTC; CDR3 protein: CASSSLTLSSYNEQFF
J gene: TRBJ1-1; clone size: .; V gene: TRBV15; D gene: .; CDR3 DNA: TGTGCCACCAGCAGTGGAGGGGGAATGGGAACTGAAGCTTTCTTT; CDR3 protein: CATSSGGGMGTEAFF
J gene: TRBJ1-2; clone size: .; V gene: TRBV6-1; D gene: TRBD1; CDR3 DNA: TGTGCCAGCAGTGAACCGCCGGGACAGGGGGCCGGTGGCTACACCTTC; CDR3 protein: CASSEPPGQGAGGYTF
J gene: TRBJ2-7; clone size: once; V gene: TRBV27; D gene: TRBD1; CDR3 DNA: TGTGCCAGCTGGTCGAACAGGGGCCCCTACGAGCAGTACTTC; CDR3 protein: CASWSNRGPYEQYF
J gene: TRBJ2-3; clone size: .; V gene: TRBV4-2; D gene: TRBD2; CDR3 DNA: TGTGCCAGCAGCCGGCGAGCGGGGTCAGGCACAGATACGCAGTATTTT; CDR3 protein: CASSRRAGSGTDTQYF
J gene: TRBJ1-4; clone size: .; V gene: TRBV7-9; D gene: .; CDR3 DNA: TGTGCCAGCAGCTTAGAAGCAGTCAGGGCTTGGGAAAAACTGTTTTTT; CDR3 protein: CASSLEAVRAWEKLFF
J gene: TRBJ1-1; clone size: .; V gene: TRBV4-1; D gene: .; CDR3 DNA: TGCGCCAGCAGCCAAGATTTGGGGCCTAACACTGAAGCTTTCTTT; CDR3 protein: CASSQDLGPNTEAFF
J gene: TRBJ1-2; clone size: .; V gene: TRBV10-1; D gene: .; CDR3 DNA: TGCGCCAGCAGTGAGTGGCAGGACTATGGCTACACCTTC; CDR3 protein: CASSEWQDYGYTF
J gene: TRBJ1-2; clone size: .; V gene: TRBV5-1; D gene: .; CDR3 DNA: TGCGCCAGCAGCGCGGACGGCTTTAACTATGGCTACACCTTC; CDR3 protein: CASSADGFNYGYTF
J gene: TRBJ2-7; clone size: .; V gene: TRBV7-9; D gene: .; CDR3 DNA: TGTGCCAGCAGCCCGAACAGGGAAATAGGGAGCCAGCAGTACTTC; CDR3 protein: CASSPNREIGSQQYF
J gene: TRBJ2-5; clone size: .; V gene: TRBV5-1; D gene: .; CDR3 DNA: TGCGCCAGCAGCTCTACTGGGACGGCCCAAGAGACCCAGTACTTC; CDR3 protein: CASSSTGTAQETQYF
J gene: TRBJ2-5; clone size: .; V gene: TRBV5-1; D gene: TRBD2; CDR3 DNA: TGCGCCAGCAGCATCGGACTAGCGGGAGATCAAGAGACCCAGTACTTC; CDR3 protein: CASSIGLAGDQETQYF
J gene: TRBJ1-4; clone size: .; V gene: TRBV28; D gene: TRBD1; CDR3 DNA: TGTGCCACCATAGAACTGACAGGGGGGGTTGAAAAACTGTTTTTT; CDR3 protein: CATIELTGGVEKLFF
J gene: TRBJ1-6; clone size: .; V gene: TRBV5-6; D gene: .; CDR3 DNA: TGTGCCAGCAGCTTGGACAGTGGAAATTCACCCCTCCACTTT; CDR3 protein: CASSLDSGNSPLHF
J gene: TRBJ2-7; clone size: .; V gene: TRBV20-1; D gene: .; CDR3 DNA: TGCAGTGCTAGGGGGGGCGGCGAGCAGTACTTC; CDR3 protein: CSARGGGEQYF
J gene: TRBJ2-1; clone size: .; V gene: TRBV19; D gene: TRBD1; CDR3 DNA: TGTGCCAGTACCCTGACAGGGGGGGTGACCGAAGCTCCGTTCTTC; CDR3 protein: CASTLTGGVTEAPFF
J gene: TRBJ2-1; clone size: .; V gene: TRBV7-6; D gene: TRBD2; CDR3 DNA: TGTGCCAGCAGCTCCTATGGCGGGGGTCTTTATGAGCAGTTCTTC; CDR3 protein: CASSSYGGGLYEQFF
J gene: TRBJ2-2; clone size: .; V gene: TRBV19; D gene: .; CDR3 DNA: TGTGCCAGTAGTCGCAGATCCTTCACCGGGGAGCTGTTTTTT; CDR3 protein: CASSRRSFTGELFF
J gene: TRBJ2-1; clone size: .; V gene: TRBV4-1; D gene: TRBD2; CDR3 DNA: TGCGCCAGCAGCCAAAGACCTAGCGGGAGCGTGGATGAGCAGTTCTTC; CDR3 protein: CASSQRPSGSVDEQFF